The clone carrying this TCR beta chain was seen only once. Its antigen is currently unknown. The data were produced by immunoSEQ multiplex PCR, yet TCRdb's version contains in-frame clones alone and is incomplete. Of some 80,000 clones listed, almost 95% were seen once; the top ten hold 2.5% to 3.5%. The record originates from a study of OX40 agonist ivuxolimab in advanced cancers. Study-level information: Patients assigned to dose escalation were diagnosed with hepatocellular carcinoma, melanoma, renal cell or head and neck cancer. Partial responses occurred in three patients (one hepatocellular carcinoma, two cutaneous melanoma).

Trimming took 0 bases from V and 6 from J, leaving 21 bases between them. CDR3 length equals 18 residues. The germline CDR1 and CDR2 sequences are SGHKS and YYEKEE (reference sequence). Findings and caveats of the study: The antigens recognized by the expanded peripheral T cells, that is their antigen specificity, were not determined.

The rearrangement links TRBV5-5 to TRBJ1-4; tentative D call: TRBD1 (6 bases). The receptor comes from an adult with an advanced solid tumor such as melanoma, head and neck, liver or kidney cancer. This specimen was CD4+ or CD8+ T cells sorted from blood, taken in a trial of the OX40 agonist ivuxolimab. The CDR3 loop reads CASSLGPRLGGPDEKLFF. In DNA, the CDR3 is TGTGCCAGCAGCTTGGGACCCCGTTTGGGGGGGCCGGATGAAAAACTGTTTTTT.